This TCR beta chain was retrieved from a study of cytomegalovirus exposure and HLA in healthy donors. General observations from the study: The study recorded about 150 TCR beta chains that were cytomegalovirus-associated.

The PCR was carried out with 60 Vbeta primers and 13 Jbeta primers. Only in-frame clones appear in the TCRdb table, and some are missing; sequencing was by immunoSEQ multiplex PCR. The sample carries around 200,000 clones, under 80% recorded once. While unrecorded immune exposures were likely, the donors were nominally healthy when sampled. J was trimmed by 2 bases and V by 2 bases; bases with no gene match: 3. The CDR3 consists of 15 residues. Germline CDR1 and CDR2: LGHNA and YNFKEQ. This clone has just a few counts. The antigen is undetermined. This TCR derives from a man aged 35-49 years in good health and CMV-seronegative. The sample taken for sequencing was PBMCs. This chain uses TRBV4-2 with TRBJ1-5; 7 nucleotides match TRBD1. This CDR3 reads CASSQTGEGNQPQHF. CDR3 nucleotides: TGTGCCAGCAGCCAAACAGGGGAGGGCAATCAGCCCCAGCATTTT.